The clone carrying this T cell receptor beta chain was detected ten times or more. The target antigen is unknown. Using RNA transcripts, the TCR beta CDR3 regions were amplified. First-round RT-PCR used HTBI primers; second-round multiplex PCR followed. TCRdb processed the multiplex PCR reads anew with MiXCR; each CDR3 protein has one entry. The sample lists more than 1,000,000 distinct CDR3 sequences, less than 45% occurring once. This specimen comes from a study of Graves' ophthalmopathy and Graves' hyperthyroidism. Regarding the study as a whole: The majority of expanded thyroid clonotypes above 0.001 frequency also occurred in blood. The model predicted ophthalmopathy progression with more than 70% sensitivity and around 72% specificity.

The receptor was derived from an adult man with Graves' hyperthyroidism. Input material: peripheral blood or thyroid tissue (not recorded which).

The CDR3 DNA reads TGTGCCAGTACCCGATGGGACAGAATGTTTTTT. It encodes CASTRWDRMFF. The chain carries TRBV19 and TRBJ1-4, with TRBD1 identical over 7 bases. V trimming: 7 bases; J trimming: 15 bases; junction bases outside the gene matches: 8. The CDR3 sequence is 11 residues long. The germline V gene has CDR1 LNHDA and CDR2 SQIVND (reference sequence).